These 6 T cell receptor beta chains were all obtained from the same sample, sequenced in a study of blood T cell repertoires in COVID-19 (dated by TCRdb to the early 2020s). Library preparation used the immunoSEQ multiplex PCR assay. The table was pulled from immuneACCESS by TCRdb, which kept in-frame rearrangements only. Such tables lose some clones; where checked, under half of the loss comes from unresolved V genes, and the rest has no known cause. This sample lists over 100,000 clones; roughly 81% were detected once. Of the sample, about 10% is held by the ten largest clones. Material for sequencing was peripheral blood. These receptors all come from a man aged 35 to 55 with active or convalescent COVID-19.

The chain employs TRBV25-1 and TRBJ2-1, with D unclear. From germline, CDR1 is MGHDK and CDR2 SYGVNS. This CDR3 spans 14 amino acids. The V gene lost 0 bases and the J gene lost 2 bases, with 5 bases spanning the gap. CDR3 in amino acids: CASSEYGAYNEQFF. Written as DNA, the CDR3 is TGTGCCAGCAGTGAATACGGAGCCTACAATGAGCAGTTCTTC.

This chain connects TRBV6-5 to TRBJ2-6, with 7 bases matching TRBD1. The germline gives CDR1 MNHEY, CDR2 SVGAGI. This CDR3 has 15 amino acids. V dropped 5 bases and J dropped 5; count of bases not matched to a gene: 6. CDR3 sequence: CASSRTGERANVLTF. The CDR3 region has the DNA TGTGCCAGCAGTCGTACAGGGGAGAGGGCCAACGTCCTGACTTTC.

The rearrangement uses TRBV2 and TRBJ1-4, with D unresolved. The V end was cut by 3 bases, the J end by 5 bases, with 10 bases between. The CDR3 consists of 14 residues. CDR1 and CDR2 from the germline V gene are SNHLY and FYNNEI. CDR3 DNA sequence: TGTGCCAGCAGTGAGTCAAACAAGAATGAAAAACTGTTTTTT. Amino acid sequence: CASSESNKNEKLFF.

The gene calls are TRBV11-2 and TRBJ2-2, with TRBD2 matching over 10 bases. The CDR3 is 15 residues long. Germline CDR1 is SGHAT and CDR2 is FQNNGV. J lost 5 bases, V lost 8 bases, and 8 bases had no gene match. CDR3 in amino acids: CASVPSSGGTGELFF. The CDR3 coding sequence is TGTGCCAGCGTTCCTTCTAGCGGGGGTACCGGGGAGCTGTTTTTT.

This clone was counted many times. The chain recombines TRBV24-1 with TRBJ2-7; 8 nucleotides align to TRBD1. CDR3 length equals 16 residues. Germline CDR1 KGHDR, CDR2 SFDVKD. With 3 bases clipped from V and 4 bases from J, the junction kept 10 bases outside the gene matches. In nucleotides, the CDR3 is TGTGCCACCAGTGATAGTTGGGACAGGCGAAATTACGAGCAGTACTTC. Encoded protein: CATSDSWDRRNYEQYF.

CDR3 sequence reads: CASSIWARKNTEAFF. Here the CDR3 DNA reads TGTGCCAGTAGTATATGGGCCAGAAAGAACACTGAAGCTTTCTTT. The J gene is TRBJ1-1, the V gene TRBV19; D is uncertain. Trimming cost V 2 bases and J 1 base, with 11 bases left between them. CDR3 length equals 15 residues. Germline loops: CDR1 LNHDA, CDR2 SQIVND (reference sequence).